This entry concerns a single T cell receptor (beta chain). The CDR3 is made up of 17 amino acids. CDR1 is SGHNT and CDR2 is YYREEE in the germline V gene (reference sequence). Trimming cost V 0 bases and J 2 bases, with 18 bases left between them. Only in-frame clones appear in the TCRdb table, and some are missing; sequencing was by immunoSEQ multiplex PCR. The sample records fewer than 200,000 clones, around 80% being singletons. These data originate in a study of blood T cell repertoires in COVID-19. The chain links TRBV5-4 to TRBJ2-7, with D perhaps matching TRBD1 (5 bases). Sequencing was done on a sample of peripheral blood. The source of this sequence is a woman in her 70s with acute or convalescent COVID-19. As DNA, the CDR3 is TGTGCCAGCAGCTTGGGAAGCCAGGGCTACTTACCCTACGAGCAGTACTTC. Amino acids: CASSLGSQGYLPYEQYF.